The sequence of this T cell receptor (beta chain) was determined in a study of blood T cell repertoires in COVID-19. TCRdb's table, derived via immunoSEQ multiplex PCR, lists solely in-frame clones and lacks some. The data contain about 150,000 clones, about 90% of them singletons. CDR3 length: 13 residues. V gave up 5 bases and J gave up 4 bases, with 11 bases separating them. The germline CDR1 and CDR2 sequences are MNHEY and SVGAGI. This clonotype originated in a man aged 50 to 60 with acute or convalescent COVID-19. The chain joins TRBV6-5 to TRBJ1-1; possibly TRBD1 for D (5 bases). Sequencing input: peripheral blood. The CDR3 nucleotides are TGTGCCAGCAGTAGGGGAATTGGCACTGAAGCTTTCTTT. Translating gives CASSRGIGTEAFF.